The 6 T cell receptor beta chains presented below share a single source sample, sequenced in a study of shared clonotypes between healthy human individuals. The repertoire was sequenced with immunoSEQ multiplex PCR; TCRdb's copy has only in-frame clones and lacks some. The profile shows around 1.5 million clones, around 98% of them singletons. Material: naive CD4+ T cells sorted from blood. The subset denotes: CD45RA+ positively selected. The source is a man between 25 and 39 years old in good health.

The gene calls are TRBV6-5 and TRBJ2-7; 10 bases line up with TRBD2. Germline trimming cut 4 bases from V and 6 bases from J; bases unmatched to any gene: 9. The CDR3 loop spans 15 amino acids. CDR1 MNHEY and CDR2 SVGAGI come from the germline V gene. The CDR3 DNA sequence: TGTGCCAGCAGTTCTAGCGGGGGAATCGATGGCGAGCAGTACTTC. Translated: CASSSSGGIDGEQYF.

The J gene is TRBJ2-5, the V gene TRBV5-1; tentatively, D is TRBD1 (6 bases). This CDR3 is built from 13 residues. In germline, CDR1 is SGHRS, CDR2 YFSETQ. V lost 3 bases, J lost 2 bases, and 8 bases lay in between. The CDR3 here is CASSWTEQETQYF. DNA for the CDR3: TGCGCCAGCAGCTGGACAGAACAAGAGACCCAGTACTTC.

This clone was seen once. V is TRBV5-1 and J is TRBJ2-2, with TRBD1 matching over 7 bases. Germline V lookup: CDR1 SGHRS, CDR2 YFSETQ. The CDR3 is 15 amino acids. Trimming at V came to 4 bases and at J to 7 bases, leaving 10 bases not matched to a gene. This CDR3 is CASSGGTGEYGELFF. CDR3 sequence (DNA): TGCGCCAGCAGCGGGGGAACAGGGGAGTACGGGGAGCTGTTTTTT.

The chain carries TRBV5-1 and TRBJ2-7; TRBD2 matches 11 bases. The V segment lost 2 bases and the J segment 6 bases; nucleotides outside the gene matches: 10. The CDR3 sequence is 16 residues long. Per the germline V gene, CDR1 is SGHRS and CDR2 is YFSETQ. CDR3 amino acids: CASSLTPGTSGAEQYF. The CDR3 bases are TGCGCCAGCAGCTTAACTCCCGGGACTAGCGGTGCCGAGCAGTACTTC.

The CDR3 here is CASSLAGTVLSEQFF. The CDR3 coding sequence is TGTGCCAGCAGCTTAGCCGGGACTGTCTTAAGTGAGCAGTTCTTC. This chain joins TRBV11-2 and TRBJ2-1; maybe TRBD2 (6 bases). There are 15 residues in the CDR3. V was cut by 1 base and J by 9 bases, with 16 bases left in between. Germline lookup yields CDR1 SGHAT and CDR2 FQNNGV.

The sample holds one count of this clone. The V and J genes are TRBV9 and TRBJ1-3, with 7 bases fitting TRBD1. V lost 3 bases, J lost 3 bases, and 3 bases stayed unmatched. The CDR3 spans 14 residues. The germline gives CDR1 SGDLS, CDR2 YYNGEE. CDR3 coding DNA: TGTGCCAGCAGCGACAGGGGTGGTGGAAACACCATATATTTT. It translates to CASSDRGGGNTIYF.